These 2 T cell receptor beta chains originate from one sample sequenced in a study of CD8 T cells in ankylosing spondylitis. Antigen specificity for these receptors is unknown. Study results and limitations: Seemingly distinctive of ankylosing spondylitis blood was a TCR beta motif formed by eight highly homologous variants.

TCRdb reprocessed the 5' RACE reads via MiXCR and lists one record per CDR3 protein. The sample consists of 800,000 to 900,000 distinct CDR3 sequences, about 11% of them appearing once. The specimen was blood, either unsorted or a sorted T cell fraction (not recorded which). The receptor set was obtained from a male donor with ankylosing spondylitis.

This clonotype was picked up many times. The chain carries TRBV7-9 and TRBJ1-5, with D hard to call. Germline CDR1 and CDR2: SEHNR and FQNEAQ (reference sequence). The CDR3 covers 13 residues. Trimming took 5 bases from V and 4 from J, leaving 9 bases between them. The CDR3 sequence: CASSLDENQPQHF. CDR3 bases: TGTGCCAGCAGCCTGGACGAAAATCAGCCCCAGCATTTT. The whole variable domain, remainder taken from reference TRBV7-9 and TRBJ1-5, is DTGVSQNPRHKITKRGQNVTFRCDPISEHNRLYWYRQTLGQGPEFLTYFQNEAQLEKSRLLSDRFSAERPKGSFSTLEIQRTEQGDSAMYLCASSLDENQPQHFGDGTRLSIL.

This clonotype has just a few counts. This chain joins TRBV4-3 and TRBJ1-1; the D is unclear. V was clipped by 0 bases and J by 1 base, with 9 bases between them. The CDR3 loop spans 15 amino acids. Germline CDR1 is LGHNA and CDR2 is YSLEER. The CDR3 loop is CASSQEAFRNTEAFF. The CDR3 DNA reads as TGCGCCAGCAGCCAAGAAGCCTTCCGGAACACTGAAGCTTTCTTT.